This T cell receptor (beta chain) was profiled in a study of blood T cell repertoires in COVID-19. Across the study: The United States, Italy and Spain provided the acute and convalescent COVID-19 samples.

The germline V and J ends were trimmed by 3 bases and 0 bases, with 10 bases remaining between them. Germline lookup yields CDR1 SGHRS and CDR2 YFSETQ. This CDR3 contains 15 residues. Study processing details: Amplification of reference gene primers provided the estimated nucleated cell counts. Produced via immunoSEQ multiplex PCR; TCRdb's table is partial and in-frame only. The DNA was the basis for D and trimming; V, J and clone size are from that table. The sample has fewer than 150,000 clones, about 90% seen once. The sample consisted of peripheral blood. This TCR was recovered from a man aged 70 or older who had recovered from COVID-19. The gene calls are TRBV5-1 and TRBJ2-1; D is possibly TRBD2 (5 bases). The CDR3 region has the DNA TGCGCCAGCAGCTCTTCGGGAAGCTCCTACAATGAGCAGTTCTTC. As protein: CASSSSGSSYNEQFF.